This TCR beta chain was sequenced in a study of control samples from healthy donors and cancer patients. Libraries were prepared by immunoSEQ multiplex PCR; TCRdb keeps only in-frame clonotypes and omits some of them. The table records tens of thousands of clones, about 93% of them present only once. The sequence came from a woman aged 45 to 65 with head and neck cancer. The sequencing input was PBMCs.

Written as DNA, the CDR3 is TGTGCCAGCAGCCTGGGACAGGTCAAGGAGCAGTACTTC. The encoded protein is CASSLGQVKEQYF. The chain has TRBV2 and TRBJ2-7, with 8 bases that match TRBD1. Germline CDR1 and CDR2: SNHLY and FYNNEI. CDR3 length equals 13 residues. Trimming at V came to 6 bases and at J to 7 bases, leaving 8 bases not matched to a gene.